Listed below are T cell receptor beta chains from one sample, sequenced in a study of human T cells and chemical hapten exposure. TCRdb processed the 5' RACE reads anew with MiXCR; each CDR3 protein has one entry. The profile shows 65,000 to 95,000 distinct CDR3 sequences, about 8% of them singletons. Source of these receptors: a male donor in good health. Each CDR3 is given without its conserved first and last residue. Rows may omit the clone size; those that give it use once, few, many or a size class.

>many|TRBV12-3/TRBV12-4|TRBJ2-7
ASSPGLAATLREQY
>.|TRBV9|TRBJ2-1
ASSVQGSIYNEQF
>.|TRBV6-1|TRBJ1-5
ASSAGISNQPQH
>.|TRBV7-9|TRBJ1-2
ASSGWTEEDYGYT
>few|TRBV7-9|TRBJ2-4
ASSGYDVNKNIQY
>.|TRBV5-5|TRBJ2-7
ASSLGTRGYEQY
>.|TRBV11-2|TRBJ1-1
ASTGRMNTEAF
>many|TRBV7-9|TRBJ2-5
ASNLWTGKETQY
>many|TRBV6-4|TRBJ2-2
ASSDTSTGELF
>.|TRBV7-9|TRBJ2-2
ASSPVYPNTGELF
>.|TRBV6-2/TRBV6-3|TRBJ2-3
ASSYQGTSGESWDTQY
>.|TRBV12-3/TRBV12-4|TRBJ1-1
ASSPGDRDTEAF
>many|TRBV3-1|TRBJ2-6
ASSQDRPPRGSGANVLT
>.|TRBV3-1|TRBJ2-1
ASSQRLDYNEQF
>many|TRBV29-1|TRBJ2-1
SVEFFSAGNEQF
>.|TRBV7-2|TRBJ1-6
ASSAQVVNSPLH
>.|TRBV6-2/TRBV6-3|TRBJ2-1
ASTVAGDLYNEQF
>few|TRBV29-1|TRBJ2-1
SVDPNEQF
>.|TRBV15|TRBJ2-1
ATSREGPLNEQF
>few|TRBV27|TRBJ1-2
ASRGTEHTLYGYT
>few|TRBV3-1|TRBJ2-2
ASSTRGQGALNTGELF
>few|TRBV12-3/TRBV12-4|TRBJ2-6
ASSLPFGTTTRSRGANVLT
>.|TRBV20-1|TRBJ2-5
SASRQGSETQY
>few|TRBV12-3/TRBV12-4|TRBJ1-4
ASSREYRVNEKLF
>many|TRBV10-3|TRBJ2-1
AISATSGGEQF
>many|TRBV6-5|TRBJ1-6
ASIRPLVPLH
>many|TRBV27|TRBJ2-3
ASSPTGNLDTQY
>.|TRBV29-1|TRBJ1-1
SVANSQGAPTEAF
>.|TRBV12-3/TRBV12-4|TRBJ1-5
ASSLGQGAQPQH
>.|TRBV20-1|TRBJ2-2
SARDKASGYYSGELF
>.|TRBV6-5|TRBJ2-7
ASSYRSILDSYEQY
>.|TRBV7-1|TRBJ1-4
ASSSPQGIVANEKLF
>many|TRBV20-1|TRBJ2-3
SARWLDRTDTQY
>few|TRBV19|TRBJ1-5
ASSPDQRGQPQH
>.|TRBV11-2|TRBJ2-1
ASSLVPTGWDYNEQF
>few|TRBV3-1|TRBJ1-5
ASSQEGTMGNQPQH
>.|TRBV12-3/TRBV12-4|TRBJ1-5
ASSLYVTRGNQPQH
>many|TRBV5-1|TRBJ1-1
ASSLGTGLRTEAF
>many|TRBV20-1|TRBJ2-1
SASTGTSGRHNEQF
>few|TRBV5-4|TRBJ2-2
ASSLSWGQTNTGELF
>many|TRBV7-2|TRBJ2-5
ASSLAQGVSETQY